This is a list of T cell receptor beta chains from one sample in a study of Graves' ophthalmopathy and Graves' hyperthyroidism. TCRdb reprocessed the multiplex PCR reads via MiXCR and lists one record per CDR3 protein. The table includes over a million distinct CDR3 sequences, less than 45% detected once. The sequenced sample consisted of peripheral blood or thyroid tissue (not recorded which). The receptors shown here come from an adult man with Graves' hyperthyroidism. Each CDR3 is given with its conserved first and last residue. Fields, in order: V gene, J gene, clone size, D gene, CDR3 DNA, CDR3 protein. D genes are given only for firm matches. Where a row states a size, it is once, few, many or the class of an expanded clone; other rows omit it.

v_call: TRBV7-6
j_call: TRBJ2-2
clone_size: many
d_call: .
cdr3_nt: TGTGCCAGCAGCTGGACAGAGAACACCGGGGAGCTGTTTTTT
cdr3_aa: CASSWTENTGELFF

v_call: TRBV19
j_call: TRBJ2-5
clone_size: few
d_call: TRBD2
cdr3_nt: TGTGCCAGTAGTATTACGCGGCCTAGCGGGAGATATCAAGAGACCCAGTACTTC
cdr3_aa: CASSITRPSGRYQETQYF

v_call: TRBV5-6
j_call: TRBJ2-5
clone_size: few
d_call: TRBD2
cdr3_nt: TGTGCCAGCAGCCTTAAAGGACTAGCGGTCCAAGAGACCCAGTACTTC
cdr3_aa: CASSLKGLAVQETQYF

v_call: TRBV4-1
j_call: TRBJ1-2
clone_size: .
d_call: .
cdr3_nt: TGCGCCAGCAGCCAAGAGGACTGGGCCAACTATGGCTACACCTTC
cdr3_aa: CASSQEDWANYGYTF

v_call: TRBV7-6
j_call: TRBJ2-7
clone_size: many
d_call: TRBD1
cdr3_nt: TGTGCCAGCAGCCGCGGACAGGGGGCAACATACGAGCAGTACTTC
cdr3_aa: CASSRGQGATYEQYF

v_call: TRBV7-9
j_call: TRBJ1-5
clone_size: .
d_call: .
cdr3_nt: TGTGCCAGCAGCCCCACTAGCGGGGGGCGAGGGCCCCAGCATTTT
cdr3_aa: CASSPTSGGRGPQHF

v_call: TRBV20-1
j_call: TRBJ2-5
clone_size: many
d_call: .
cdr3_nt: TGCAGTGCGAGTGGGCAGATAGGAAGCGAGACCCAGTACTTC
cdr3_aa: CSASGQIGSETQYF

v_call: TRBV7-2
j_call: TRBJ1-1
clone_size: .
d_call: .
cdr3_nt: TGTGCCAGCAGCTCGAGACAGGCTATCCCTGAAGCTTTCTTT
cdr3_aa: CASSSRQAIPEAFF

v_call: TRBV20-1
j_call: TRBJ1-6
clone_size: many
d_call: .
cdr3_nt: TGCAGTGCTAGCCTCGGACAAGATTACGTGCCCCTCCACTTT
cdr3_aa: CSASLGQDYVPLHF

v_call: TRBV20-1
j_call: TRBJ2-7
clone_size: .
d_call: TRBD2
cdr3_nt: TGCAGTGCTCCACAGACTAGCAGGGTGTGGGAGCAGTACTTC
cdr3_aa: CSAPQTSRVWEQYF

v_call: TRBV9
j_call: TRBJ1-5
clone_size: many
d_call: .
cdr3_nt: TGTGCCAGCAGCATCGGGGGGGAAGGCAATCAGCCCCAGCATTTT
cdr3_aa: CASSIGGEGNQPQHF

v_call: TRBV9
j_call: TRBJ2-7
clone_size: .
d_call: .
cdr3_nt: TGTGCCAGCAGCGTTACAACAGATGCCTACGAGCAGTACTTC
cdr3_aa: CASSVTTDAYEQYF

v_call: TRBV7-2
j_call: TRBJ1-2
clone_size: once
d_call: TRBD1
cdr3_nt: TGTGCCAGCAGCAGGTACAGGGGATCTAATTATGGCTACACCTTC
cdr3_aa: CASSRYRGSNYGYTF

v_call: TRBV29-1
j_call: TRBJ1-2
clone_size: many
d_call: TRBD1
cdr3_nt: TGCAGCGTTGGGAGCGACAGGGAAGGCTACACCTTC
cdr3_aa: CSVGSDREGYTF

v_call: TRBV11-3
j_call: TRBJ1-1
clone_size: .
d_call: .
cdr3_nt: TGTGCCAGCAGCCAGACCCCCCGGGGTGGCACTGAAGCTTTCTTT
cdr3_aa: CASSQTPRGGTEAFF

v_call: TRBV15
j_call: TRBJ1-2
clone_size: many
d_call: .
cdr3_nt: TGTGCCACCAGCAACCCCTGGGTCCCTGACTATGGCTACACCTTC
cdr3_aa: CATSNPWVPDYGYTF

v_call: TRBV2
j_call: TRBJ1-1
clone_size: many
d_call: .
cdr3_nt: TGTGCCAGCACTCGGGTTTTGCTGGGGACGAACACTGAAGCTTTCTTT
cdr3_aa: CASTRVLLGTNTEAFF

v_call: TRBV19
j_call: TRBJ2-7
clone_size: many
d_call: .
cdr3_nt: TGTGCCAGTAGTACGGGCCCGGGACCCAAAACCTACGAGCAGTACTTC
cdr3_aa: CASSTGPGPKTYEQYF

v_call: TRBV7-3
j_call: TRBJ2-3
clone_size: many
d_call: TRBD2
cdr3_nt: TGTGCCAGCAGCTTAACGTCTAGCGGGAGCGGCACAGATACGCAGTATTTT
cdr3_aa: CASSLTSSGSGTDTQYF

v_call: TRBV10-3
j_call: TRBJ1-2
clone_size: .
d_call: TRBD1
cdr3_nt: TGTGCCATCACCTCCGGGACAGGGGGGTCAGGCTACACCTTC
cdr3_aa: CAITSGTGGSGYTF

v_call: TRBV18
j_call: TRBJ1-2
clone_size: few
d_call: .
cdr3_nt: TGTGCCAGCTCACTAAGCAGAACCGGGACAACTGGCTACACCTTC
cdr3_aa: CASSLSRTGTTGYTF

v_call: TRBV7-6
j_call: TRBJ2-7
clone_size: many
d_call: .
cdr3_nt: TGTGCCAGCAGCTTAGACCACAGCCGGTCCTACGAGCAGTACTTC
cdr3_aa: CASSLDHSRSYEQYF

v_call: TRBV20-1
j_call: TRBJ2-7
clone_size: .
d_call: TRBD2
cdr3_nt: TGCAGTACTAGCGGGGACGGTAAAATCTACGCTTACGAGCAGTACTTC
cdr3_aa: CSTSGDGKIYAYEQYF

v_call: TRBV7-8
j_call: TRBJ1-1
clone_size: many
d_call: .
cdr3_nt: TGTGCCAGCAGCTTAGTTCAGTGGGGCTCTGAAGCTTTCTTT
cdr3_aa: CASSLVQWGSEAFF

v_call: TRBV5-6
j_call: TRBJ2-7
clone_size: once
d_call: .
cdr3_nt: TGTGCCAGCAGCCGCCGGGGCAGGGTCACCTACGAGCAGTACTTC
cdr3_aa: CASSRRGRVTYEQYF

v_call: TRBV29-1
j_call: TRBJ2-2
clone_size: .
d_call: .
cdr3_nt: TGCAGCGTTAAAAGGGACGGAGGGAACACTGGGGAGCTGTTTTTT
cdr3_aa: CSVKRDGGNTGELFF

v_call: TRBV12-3/TRBV12-4
j_call: TRBJ1-2
clone_size: .
d_call: TRBD1
cdr3_nt: TGTGCCAGCAGCAGACAGGGGTTCGGCTACACCTTC
cdr3_aa: CASSRQGFGYTF

v_call: TRBV10-2
j_call: TRBJ1-1
clone_size: many
d_call: .
cdr3_nt: TGCGCCAGCAGTGACCCGGGTATGAACACTGAAGCTTTCTTT
cdr3_aa: CASSDPGMNTEAFF

v_call: TRBV20-1
j_call: TRBJ1-1
clone_size: .
d_call: .
cdr3_nt: TGCAGTGCTAGAGATCGGAGAGGGACGGACACTGAAGCTTTCTTT
cdr3_aa: CSARDRRGTDTEAFF